A selection of T cell receptor beta chains follows, all from one sample in a study of B cell selection in AIRE deficiency. This table comes from immunoSEQ multiplex PCR, and its TCRdb copy is limited to in-frame clones, with some not included. The table shows roughly 22,000 clones, with 94% occurring only once. Sequenced sample: Tregs sorted from PBMCs. These receptors were obtained from a human donor with AIRE deficiency. Each CDR3 is given with its conserved first and last residue. The order of the fields is CDR3 DNA, CDR3 protein, clone size, V gene, J gene, D gene. The D gene is left open where the match is weak. Not every row has a clone size; where given, it reads once, few, many or a size class.

CDR3nt: TGCAGCGTTGGAGGCAGGGGGATCCCTCGGGGTGAAGCTTTCTTT
CDR3aa: CSVGGRGIPRGEAFF
abundance: NA
v_gene: TRBV29-1
j_gene: TRBJ1-1
d_gene: TRBD1

CDR3nt: TGTGCCAGCAGCTTAGGACAGGGGAGTTCACCCCTCCACTTT
CDR3aa: CASSLGQGSSPLHF
abundance: NA
v_gene: TRBV11-2
j_gene: TRBJ1-6
d_gene: TRBD1

CDR3nt: TGTGCCAGCAGCCCCAGAGGAGGCTTCCTGGGAGAGACCCAGTACTTC
CDR3aa: CASSPRGGFLGETQYF
abundance: NA
v_gene: TRBV5-6
j_gene: TRBJ2-5
d_gene: NA

CDR3nt: TGCAGCGCCAGGGACAGACCCACCACTGAAGCTTTCTTT
CDR3aa: CSARDRPTTEAFF
abundance: NA
v_gene: TRBV29-1
j_gene: TRBJ1-1
d_gene: TRBD1

CDR3nt: TGTGCCACCCAGACAGGGGTGGGCACTGAAGCTTTCTTT
CDR3aa: CATQTGVGTEAFF
abundance: NA
v_gene: TRBV2
j_gene: TRBJ1-1
d_gene: TRBD1

CDR3nt: TGTGCCAGCAGCTCCATCTATCGGGAGACCCAGTACTTC
CDR3aa: CASSSIYRETQYF
abundance: NA
v_gene: TRBV28
j_gene: TRBJ2-5
d_gene: NA

CDR3nt: TGTGCCAGCAGTTCCTTCGGGACCCAGTACTTC
CDR3aa: CASSSFGTQYF
abundance: NA
v_gene: TRBV28
j_gene: TRBJ2-5
d_gene: NA

CDR3nt: TGTGCCAGTTGCCGGGCCATAAACACCGGGGAGCTGTTTTTT
CDR3aa: CASCRAINTGELFF
abundance: NA
v_gene: TRBV19
j_gene: TRBJ2-2
d_gene: NA

CDR3nt: TGTGCCAGCAGTTCGGGTCGGGGCGGGATCGCCTACGAGCAGTACTTC
CDR3aa: CASSSGRGGIAYEQYF
abundance: NA
v_gene: TRBV6-6
j_gene: TRBJ2-7
d_gene: NA

CDR3nt: TGTGCCAGTAGACGGCTAGCGGAGACTGGGGCCAACGTCCTGACTTTC
CDR3aa: CASRRLAETGANVLTF
abundance: NA
v_gene: TRBV19
j_gene: TRBJ2-6
d_gene: TRBD2

CDR3nt: TGTGCCAGCAGCTCCGGGACAGGGGGAAACACCATATATTTT
CDR3aa: CASSSGTGGNTIYF
abundance: NA
v_gene: TRBV7-9
j_gene: TRBJ1-3
d_gene: TRBD1

CDR3nt: TGTGCCACCAGCTCGGGGGTAGCTAATGAAAAACTGTTTTTT
CDR3aa: CATSSGVANEKLFF
abundance: NA
v_gene: TRBV15
j_gene: TRBJ1-4
d_gene: NA

CDR3nt: TGTGCCAGCAAAATTTACAATGAGCAGTTCTTC
CDR3aa: CASKIYNEQFF
abundance: NA
v_gene: TRBV28
j_gene: TRBJ2-1
d_gene: NA

CDR3nt: TGCGCCAGCAGCCGTGGGACAGCCAACTATGGCTACACCTTC
CDR3aa: CASSRGTANYGYTF
abundance: NA
v_gene: TRBV5-1
j_gene: TRBJ1-2
d_gene: TRBD1

CDR3nt: TGTGCCAGCAGTCAAGCCGGGGGTCCTTACGAGCAGTACTTC
CDR3aa: CASSQAGGPYEQYF
abundance: NA
v_gene: TRBV6-1
j_gene: TRBJ2-7
d_gene: NA

CDR3nt: TGTGCCAGCAGTCAGACAGGGAACTACGAGCAGTACTTC
CDR3aa: CASSQTGNYEQYF
abundance: NA
v_gene: TRBV4-2
j_gene: TRBJ2-7
d_gene: TRBD1

CDR3nt: TGTGCCAGCAGTCGAGCCGGGGAGCTGTTTTTT
CDR3aa: CASSRAGELFF
abundance: NA
v_gene: TRBV14
j_gene: TRBJ2-2
d_gene: NA

CDR3nt: TGTGCCAGCAGTGATGGCTGGAGGGGGCGTTTGGACTATGGCTACACCTTC
CDR3aa: CASSDGWRGRLDYGYTF
abundance: NA
v_gene: TRBV2
j_gene: TRBJ1-2
d_gene: TRBD1

CDR3nt: TGTGCCAGCAGCAATACAGGGGGCGGTAAGCAGTTCTTC
CDR3aa: CASSNTGGGKQFF
abundance: NA
v_gene: TRBV7-3
j_gene: TRBJ2-1
d_gene: TRBD1

CDR3nt: TGTGCCACCATGCCTACGGTGGGGAATGAGCAGTTCTTC
CDR3aa: CATMPTVGNEQFF
abundance: NA
v_gene: TRBV10-3
j_gene: TRBJ2-1
d_gene: NA

CDR3nt: TGTGCCTGGAGTCGGCAGGTTGGCTATGGCTACACCTTC
CDR3aa: CAWSRQVGYGYTF
abundance: NA
v_gene: TRBV30
j_gene: TRBJ1-2
d_gene: NA

CDR3nt: TGCGCCAGCAGCCGGGAAGCCGGGACAGGGCAGCCCCAGCATTTT
CDR3aa: CASSREAGTGQPQHF
abundance: NA
v_gene: TRBV5-1
j_gene: TRBJ1-5
d_gene: TRBD1

CDR3nt: TGTGCCAGCAGCTTGGTTAGCGGGACCTACGAGCAGTACTTC
CDR3aa: CASSLVSGTYEQYF
abundance: NA
v_gene: TRBV5-4
j_gene: TRBJ2-7
d_gene: TRBD2

CDR3nt: TGTGCCAGTAGTATACTGAATCAGCCCCAGCATTTT
CDR3aa: CASSILNQPQHF
abundance: once
v_gene: TRBV19
j_gene: TRBJ1-5
d_gene: NA

CDR3nt: TGTGCCAGCACCTCCAAGTGGGGGGGGACCAACACCGGGGAGCTGTTTTTT
CDR3aa: CASTSKWGGTNTGELFF
abundance: NA
v_gene: TRBV7-9
j_gene: TRBJ2-2
d_gene: TRBD2

CDR3nt: TGTGCCAGCAGCTTCGTTGCGGGACCCTATTCCTCTAATTATGAGCAGTTCTTC
CDR3aa: CASSFVAGPYSSNYEQFF
abundance: NA
v_gene: TRBV11-2
j_gene: TRBJ2-1
d_gene: NA

CDR3nt: TGCAGCGGGGTGGACGCTAACTATGGCTACACCTTC
CDR3aa: CSGVDANYGYTF
abundance: NA
v_gene: TRBV29-1
j_gene: TRBJ1-2
d_gene: NA

CDR3nt: TGTGCCAGCAGCCTTCTAGCGGGAGGCCCACATTTTTATTCCTACGAGCAGTACTTC
CDR3aa: CASSLLAGGPHFYSYEQYF
abundance: NA
v_gene: TRBV5-8
j_gene: TRBJ2-7
d_gene: TRBD2

CDR3nt: TGCAGCGTTTCAGGGGCGGTTGAGCAGTTCTTC
CDR3aa: CSVSGAVEQFF
abundance: NA
v_gene: TRBV29-1
j_gene: TRBJ2-1
d_gene: NA

CDR3nt: TGTGCCAGCAGCTGGAGGGGACTTAACCAAGATACGCAGTATTTT
CDR3aa: CASSWRGLNQDTQYF
abundance: NA
v_gene: TRBV11-3
j_gene: TRBJ2-3
d_gene: NA

CDR3nt: TGTGCCAGCAGCGACGGACAGACCTACGAGCAGTACTTC
CDR3aa: CASSDGQTYEQYF
abundance: NA
v_gene: TRBV9
j_gene: TRBJ2-7
d_gene: NA

CDR3nt: TGTGCCAGCAAACCTGACAGGGTGGATACTGAAGCTTTCTTT
CDR3aa: CASKPDRVDTEAFF
abundance: NA
v_gene: TRBV2
j_gene: TRBJ1-1
d_gene: TRBD1

CDR3nt: TGTGCCAGCAGCCGTAGCGGAACTAGCTACGAGCAGTACTTC
CDR3aa: CASSRSGTSYEQYF
abundance: NA
v_gene: TRBV27
j_gene: TRBJ2-7
d_gene: NA

CDR3nt: TGTGCCACCCGCCGGGGGCATTTGGCAGATACGCAGTATTTT
CDR3aa: CATRRGHLADTQYF
abundance: NA
v_gene: TRBV28
j_gene: TRBJ2-3
d_gene: NA

CDR3nt: TGTGCCATCCGGGACAGGGGGCTTTCTGGAAACACCATATATTTT
CDR3aa: CAIRDRGLSGNTIYF
abundance: once
v_gene: TRBV10-3
j_gene: TRBJ1-3
d_gene: TRBD1

CDR3nt: TGTGCCAGCGGGGGACCGAACTCCTACGAGCAGTACTTC
CDR3aa: CASGGPNSYEQYF
abundance: NA
v_gene: TRBV5-4
j_gene: TRBJ2-7
d_gene: NA

CDR3nt: TGTGCCAGCAAGTCGTCTAGCGGGATCTATGAGCAGTTCTTC
CDR3aa: CASKSSSGIYEQFF
abundance: once
v_gene: TRBV6-6
j_gene: TRBJ2-1
d_gene: TRBD2

CDR3nt: TGTGCCAGCAGCCTCGGAATTAGTCAGCCCCAGCATTTT
CDR3aa: CASSLGISQPQHF
abundance: NA
v_gene: TRBV7-3
j_gene: TRBJ1-5
d_gene: NA

CDR3nt: TGTGCCAGCGGTTTTCGTCTAGGGACCTACGAGCAGTACTTC
CDR3aa: CASGFRLGTYEQYF
abundance: NA
v_gene: TRBV7-2
j_gene: TRBJ2-7
d_gene: NA

CDR3nt: TGTGCCAGTAGTATTGGCGGGGGAGCCTACAATGAGCAGTTCTTC
CDR3aa: CASSIGGGAYNEQFF
abundance: NA
v_gene: TRBV19
j_gene: TRBJ2-1
d_gene: TRBD2